Following are 23 T cell receptor beta chains from one sample sequenced in a study of shared clonotypes between healthy human individuals (dated by TCRdb to about 2020). Library preparation used the immunoSEQ multiplex PCR assay. TCRdb re-hosts the immuneACCESS table, in-frame sequences only. Its copies lack some clones; in the studies checked, an unresolved V gene accounts for under half of them, and the cause for the rest is not known. Counted in this sample were about 2.3 million clones; more than 80% of them appeared once. The ten largest clones represent about 0.41% of the sample. The sample comprised naive CD4+ T cells from PBMCs. In the paper's terms, the cell subset or site label means: CD45RA+ positively selected. The receptors derive from a man aged 18 to 29 in good health. Some clones in this sample may be carry-over from other donors' samples.

The chain joins TRBV4-1 to TRBJ1-3; D is unresolved. CDR1 is MGHRA, CDR2 YSYEKL, per germline. The CDR3 loop spans 18 amino acids. The ends were cut back, 0 bases at V and 0 bases at J, with 15 bases in the middle. CDR3 nucleotide sequence: TGCGCCAGCAGCCAAGATGTTCCACAGTCCTCCTCTGGAAACACCATATATTTT. Translated, it gives CASSQDVPQSSSGNTIYF.

The V gene is TRBV7-3, the J gene TRBJ1-1; weak D call: TRBD1 (6 bases). The CDR3 is 13 amino acids. The V gene's germline CDR1 is SGHTA and CDR2 FQGTGA. V lost 5 bases to trimming and J lost 2 bases, with 9 bases between them. Here the CDR3 DNA reads TGTGCCAGCAGCCGACAGGCTAACACTGAAGCTTTCTTT. Residues: CASSRQANTEAFF.

The chain combines TRBV27 with TRBJ1-1; TRBD1 is a possible D gene (6 bases). CDR3 size: 16 residues. Trimming removed 2 bases at V and 0 bases at J, with 13 bases between. Germline V lookup: CDR1 MNHEY, CDR2 SMNVEV (reference sequence). The CDR3 DNA reads TGTGCCAGCAGTTTAGCGACAGGAGGGCTGAACACTGAAGCTTTCTTT. Encoded protein: CASSLATGGLNTEAFF.

The chain links TRBV6-1 to TRBJ1-1; 9 positions agree with TRBD1. Germline V gene sequence: CDR1 MNHNS, CDR2 SASEGT. CDR3 length: 14 amino acids. V lost 5 bases and J lost 5; bases outside the gene matches: 6. CDR3 sequence (DNA): TGTGCCAGCAGTAGGGGACAGGGTGGTACTGAAGCTTTCTTT. Amino acids: CASSRGQGGTEAFF.

The chain has TRBV6-6 and TRBJ2-7; D gene ambiguous. The germline V gene encodes CDR1 MNHNY and CDR2 SVGAGI (reference sequence). The CDR3 is 13 residues long. The ends were cut back, 5 bases at V and 5 bases at J, with 13 bases in the middle. The CDR3 is CASSPLYFHEQYF. CDR3 sequence (DNA): TGTGCCAGCAGTCCACTGTATTTCCACGAGCAGTACTTC.

The chain couples TRBV28 to TRBJ1-1; TRBD1 matches at 7 bases. Germline loops: CDR1 MDHEN, CDR2 SYDVKM. J was trimmed by 10 bases and V by 4 bases; bases with no gene match: 6. This CDR3 is 12 amino acids long. CDR3 in DNA: TGTGCCAGCAGTTCGACAGGGTTCGCAGCTTTCTTT. Translating it yields CASSSTGFAAFF.

Notes on this clone: This specimen includes other DNA sequences encoding the same CDR3. The gene calls are TRBV15 and TRBJ1-5; unclear D gene. Germline V lookup: CDR1 LNHNV, CDR2 YYDKDF (reference sequence). V lost 0 bases and J 2 bases, leaving 2 bases between the germline ends. The length of the CDR3 is 13 residues. The CDR3 here is CATSRERNQPQHF. CDR3 DNA: TGTGCCACCAGCAGAGAACGCAATCAGCCCCAGCATTTT.

This sequence joins TRBV29-1 and TRBJ2-7; 7 bases align to TRBD1. Trimming removed 6 bases from V and 1 base from J; junction bases left unmatched: 3. The V gene's germline CDR1 is SQVTM and CDR2 ANQGSEA. The CDR3 consists of 12 residues. CDR3 nucleotides: TGCAGCGTGACAGGGCATTCCTACGAGCAGTACTTC. This encodes CSVTGHSYEQYF.

The chain is built from TRBV19 and TRBJ2-1; tentatively, D is TRBD2 (6 bases). V lost 3 bases and J lost 5, with 11 bases in between. Germline V gene lookup returns CDR1 LNHDA and CDR2 SQIVND (reference sequence). The CDR3 totals 14 residues. This CDR3 is CASSISWGDNEQFF. DNA for the CDR3: TGTGCCAGTAGTATCTCCTGGGGGGACAATGAGCAGTTCTTC.

This chain links TRBV29-1 with TRBJ1-5, with a weak D call TRBD1 (5 bases). CDR3 length: 13 residues. Germline CDR1 reads SQVTM; CDR2 reads ANQGSEA. Trimming removed 4 bases at V and 6 bases at J, with 13 bases between. CDR3 loop: CSVVLRAGQPQHF. DNA for the CDR3: TGCAGCGTTGTACTCAGGGCCGGTCAGCCCCAGCATTTT.

The V call is TRBV5-1, the J call TRBJ2-2, with a tentative D call TRBD2 (6 bases). CDR1 and CDR2 from the germline V gene are SGHRS and YFSETQ. Trimming removed 0 bases at V and 4 bases at J, with 10 bases between. The CDR3 covers 15 residues. CDR3 loop: CASSLDGGTTGELFF. The CDR3 nucleotides read TGCGCCAGCAGCTTGGATGGGGGGACCACCGGGGAGCTGTTTTTT.

The rearrangement joins TRBV6-5 to TRBJ1-3; no definite D call. The germline V and J ends were trimmed by 6 bases and 4 bases, with 10 bases remaining between them. Germline assignment: CDR1 MNHEY and CDR2 SVGAGI. The CDR3 loop spans 13 amino acids. The CDR3: CASRFTAGNTIYF. As DNA, the CDR3 is TGTGCCAGCAGATTCACGGCAGGAAACACCATATATTTT.

This clone was detected once. The chain uses TRBV2 and TRBJ1-2; D not certain. The CDR3 sequence is 12 residues long. The V end lost 2 bases, the J end lost 7 bases, and 8 bases lay between the germline ends. The germline CDR1 and CDR2 sequences are SNHLY and FYNNEI. The CDR3 is CASSEIYRGYTF. Written as DNA, the CDR3 is TGTGCCAGCAGTGAAATCTACCGTGGCTACACCTTC.

The chain combines TRBV5-6 with TRBJ1-2; D is undetermined. The germline CDR1 and CDR2 sequences are SGHDT and YYEEEE. Deletions cut 2 bases from V and 1 base from J, with 12 bases between. CDR3 size: 15 residues. This chain's CDR3 is CASSLFWRGNYGYTF. The CDR3 region has the DNA TGTGCCAGCAGCTTATTTTGGCGGGGTAACTATGGCTACACCTTC.

This clone was picked up one time. The genes are TRBV5-1 and TRBJ2-5; 16 nucleotides align to TRBD2. V was clipped by 3 bases and J by 5 bases; unmatched bases: 7. Germline assignment: CDR1 SGHRS and CDR2 YFSETQ. The CDR3 is 17 amino acids. The CDR3 nucleotides read TGCGCCAGCAGCTGGGGACTAGCGGGAGGGCCTGGGGAGACCCAGTACTTC. As protein: CASSWGLAGGPGETQYF.

The V gene is TRBV5-1, the J gene TRBJ1-1; TRBD1 matches at 7 bases. CDR3 length: 13 amino acids. Germline V gene lookup returns CDR1 SGHRS and CDR2 YFSETQ. Unmatched junction bases numbered 8, after V lost 5 bases and J lost 7 bases. The CDR3 protein is CASRTGDGGEAFF. In DNA, the CDR3 is TGCGCCAGCAGAACAGGGGACGGAGGTGAAGCTTTCTTT.

The rearrangement joins TRBV18 to TRBJ2-1, with TRBD2 matching over 11 bases. The germline CDR1 and CDR2 sequences are KGHSH and LQKENI. Trimming at V came to 2 bases and at J to 7 bases, leaving 4 bases not matched to a gene. This CDR3 spans 15 amino acids. CDR3 amino acids: CASSPLTSGMNEQFF. CDR3 DNA sequence: TGTGCCAGCTCACCATTGACTAGCGGGATGAATGAGCAGTTCTTC.

In its sample, this clone was seen once. Other DNA sequences of this sample code for an identical CDR3. V and J are TRBV29-1 and TRBJ2-3; the match to TRBD2 covers 12 bases. V lost 4 bases and J lost 3; bases outside the gene matches: 5. CDR1 and CDR2 from the germline V gene are SQVTM and ANQGSEA. The CDR3 spans 15 residues. As DNA, the CDR3 is TGCAGCGTTGGACGGCTAGCGGGAGGGACAGATACGCAGTATTTT. Its translation: CSVGRLAGGTDTQYF.

Worth noting for this clone: This sample also contains other DNA sequences that code for the same CDR3. The chain joins TRBV20-1 to TRBJ1-2; no firm D call. This CDR3 is built from 11 residues. The V end was cut by 3 bases, the J end by 3 bases, with 5 bases between. Looked up from germline, CDR1 is DFQATT and CDR2 is SNEGSKA (reference sequence). CDR3 residues: CSASLDYGYTF. CDR3 nucleotides: TGCAGTGCTAGTTTGGACTATGGCTACACCTTC.

V usage is TRBV28 and J usage is TRBJ2-7; 9 nucleotides align to TRBD2. CDR3 length: 14 amino acids. V was pared by 7 bases and J by 3 bases, with 7 bases of the junction left unmatched. Germline values: CDR1 MDHEN, CDR2 SYDVKM. The CDR3 sequence: CASKRSSGGYEQYF. CDR3 nucleotides: TGTGCCAGCAAGCGAAGTAGCGGGGGCTACGAGCAGTACTTC.

CDR3 residues: CASSPDGGPYEQYF. In DNA form, the CDR3 reads TGTGCCAGCAGCCCAGACGGGGGCCCCTACGAGCAGTACTTC. This chain joins TRBV7-2 and TRBJ2-7; D is perhaps TRBD1 or TRBD2 (6 bases each). The V and J ends lost 5 bases and 2 bases respectively, with 13 bases between them. The CDR3 contains 14 residues. Germline V gene sequence: CDR1 SGHTA, CDR2 FQGNSA. Filled out from reference TRBV7-2 and TRBJ2-7, the complete variable domain reads GAGVSQSPSNKVTEKGKDVELRCDPISGHTALYWYRQSLGQGLEFLIYFQGNSAPDKSGLPSDRFSAERTGGSVSTLTIQRTQQEDSAVYLCASSPDGGPYEQYFGPGTRLTVT.

This chain joins TRBV11-2 and TRBJ2-7; D gene uncertain. Germline V CDR1 and CDR2: SGHAT, FQNNGV. V was pared by 1 base and J by 4 bases, with 8 bases between. The CDR3 has 13 amino acids. Here the CDR3 DNA reads TGTGCCAGCAGCTTAGGTTCAGCATACGAGCAGTACTTC. This sequence encodes CASSLGSAYEQYF.

The V gene is TRBV19, the J gene TRBJ1-1; TRBD1 matches 7 bases. V shed 0 bases and J 1 base; nucleotides not matched to a gene: 2. The CDR3 runs to 15 residues. From germline, CDR1 is LNHDA and CDR2 SQIVND (reference sequence). The CDR3 nucleotides read TGTGCCAGTAGTATAGATCGGACAGGGAACACTGAAGCTTTCTTT. It encodes CASSIDRTGNTEAFF.